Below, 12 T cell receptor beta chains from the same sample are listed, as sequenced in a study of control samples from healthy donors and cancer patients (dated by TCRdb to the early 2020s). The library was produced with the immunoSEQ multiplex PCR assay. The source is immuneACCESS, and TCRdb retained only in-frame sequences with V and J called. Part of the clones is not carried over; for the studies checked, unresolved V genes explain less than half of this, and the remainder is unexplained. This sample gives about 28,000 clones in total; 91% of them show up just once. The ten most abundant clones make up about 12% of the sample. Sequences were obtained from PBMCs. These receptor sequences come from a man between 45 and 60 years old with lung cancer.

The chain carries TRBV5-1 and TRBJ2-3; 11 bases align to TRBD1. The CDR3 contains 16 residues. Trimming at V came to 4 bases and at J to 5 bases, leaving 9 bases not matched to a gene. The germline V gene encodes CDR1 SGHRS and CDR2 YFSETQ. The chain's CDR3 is CASSTMGQGEVDTQYF. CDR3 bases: TGCGCCAGCAGCACAATGGGACAGGGGGAGGTAGATACGCAGTATTTT. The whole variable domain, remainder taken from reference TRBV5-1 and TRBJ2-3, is KAGVTQTPRYLIKTRGQQVTLSCSPISGHRSVSWYQQTPGQGLQFLFEYFSETQRNKGNFPGRFSGRQFSNSRSEMNVSTLELGDSALYLCASSTMGQGEVDTQYFGPGTRLTVL.

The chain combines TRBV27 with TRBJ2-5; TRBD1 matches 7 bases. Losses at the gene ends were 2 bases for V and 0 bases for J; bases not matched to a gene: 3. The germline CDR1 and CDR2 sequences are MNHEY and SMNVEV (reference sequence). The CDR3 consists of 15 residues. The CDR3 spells CASSLDRAYQETQYF. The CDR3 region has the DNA TGTGCCAGCAGTTTAGACAGGGCGTACCAAGAGACCCAGTACTTC.

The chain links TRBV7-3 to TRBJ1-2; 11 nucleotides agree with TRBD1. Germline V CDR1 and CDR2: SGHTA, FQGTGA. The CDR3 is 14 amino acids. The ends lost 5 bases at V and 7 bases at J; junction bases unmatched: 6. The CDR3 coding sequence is TGTGCCAGCAGCCGGGGACAGGGGGTTAGTGGCTACACCTTC. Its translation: CASSRGQGVSGYTF.

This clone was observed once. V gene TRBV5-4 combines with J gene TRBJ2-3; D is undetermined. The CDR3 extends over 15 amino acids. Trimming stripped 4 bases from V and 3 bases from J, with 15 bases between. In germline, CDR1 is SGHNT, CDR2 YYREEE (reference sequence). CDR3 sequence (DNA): TGTGCCAGCAGCCCCCCCAAAGTAGCAACAGATACGCAGTATTTT. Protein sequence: CASSPPKVATDTQYF.

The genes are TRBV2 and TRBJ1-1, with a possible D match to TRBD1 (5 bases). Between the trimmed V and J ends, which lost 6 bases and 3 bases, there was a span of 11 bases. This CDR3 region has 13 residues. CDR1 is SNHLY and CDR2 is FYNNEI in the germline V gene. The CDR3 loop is CASSARGYTEAFF. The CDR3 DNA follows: TGTGCCAGCAGCGCCCGGGGGTACACTGAAGCTTTCTTT.

The CDR3 here is CASSLGQGGFSYNEQFF. In DNA form, the CDR3 reads TGTGCCAGCAGTTTAGGACAGGGAGGCTTCTCCTACAATGAGCAGTTCTTC. V usage is TRBV28 and J usage is TRBJ2-1; 8 bases are shared with TRBD1. J lost 0 bases, V lost 2 bases, and 6 bases had no gene match. The CDR3 is 17 amino acids. CDR1 and CDR2 from the germline V gene are MDHEN and SYDVKM.

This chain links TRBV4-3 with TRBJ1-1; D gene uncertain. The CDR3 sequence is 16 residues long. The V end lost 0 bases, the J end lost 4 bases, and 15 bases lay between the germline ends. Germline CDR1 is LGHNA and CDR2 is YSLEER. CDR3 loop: CASSQDRMGPGTEAFF. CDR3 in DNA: TGCGCCAGCAGCCAAGATCGCATGGGTCCGGGCACTGAAGCTTTCTTT.

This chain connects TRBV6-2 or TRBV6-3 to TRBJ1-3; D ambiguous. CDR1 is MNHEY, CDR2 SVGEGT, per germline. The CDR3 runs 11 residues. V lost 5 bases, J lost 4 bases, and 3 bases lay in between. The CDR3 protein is CASSRGNTIYF. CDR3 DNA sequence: TGTGCCAGCAGTCGGGGAAACACCATATATTTT.

The CDR3 DNA sequence: TGTGCCAGCAGCTTTACAAACGCGGCAAACACCATATATTTT. Translated, it gives CASSFTNAANTIYF. This rearrangement joins TRBV5-6 to TRBJ1-3; no clear D gene. This CDR3 is 14 amino acids long. The V gene lost 2 bases and the J gene lost 6 bases, with 12 bases spanning the gap. CDR1 is SGHDT, CDR2 YYEEEE, per germline.

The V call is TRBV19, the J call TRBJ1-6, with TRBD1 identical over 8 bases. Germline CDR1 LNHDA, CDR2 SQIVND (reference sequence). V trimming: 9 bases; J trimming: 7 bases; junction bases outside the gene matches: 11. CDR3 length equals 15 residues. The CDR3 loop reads CASRSQGAENSPLHF. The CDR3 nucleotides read TGTGCCAGCAGGAGCCAGGGGGCGGAAAATTCACCCCTCCACTTT.

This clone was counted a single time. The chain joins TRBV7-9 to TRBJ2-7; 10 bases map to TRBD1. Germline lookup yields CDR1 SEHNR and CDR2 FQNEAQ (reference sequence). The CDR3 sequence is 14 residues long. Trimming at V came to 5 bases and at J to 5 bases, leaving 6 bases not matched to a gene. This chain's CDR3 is CASSQGQGRHEQYF. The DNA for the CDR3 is TGTGCCAGCAGCCAGGGACAGGGGCGACACGAGCAGTACTTC.

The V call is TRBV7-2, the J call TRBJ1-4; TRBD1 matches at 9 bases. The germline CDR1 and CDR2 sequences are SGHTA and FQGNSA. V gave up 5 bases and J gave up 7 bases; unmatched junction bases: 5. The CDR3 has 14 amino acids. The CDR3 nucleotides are TGTGCCAGCAGCCGGACAGGGGCTAGTGAAAAACTGTTTTTT. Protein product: CASSRTGASEKLFF.